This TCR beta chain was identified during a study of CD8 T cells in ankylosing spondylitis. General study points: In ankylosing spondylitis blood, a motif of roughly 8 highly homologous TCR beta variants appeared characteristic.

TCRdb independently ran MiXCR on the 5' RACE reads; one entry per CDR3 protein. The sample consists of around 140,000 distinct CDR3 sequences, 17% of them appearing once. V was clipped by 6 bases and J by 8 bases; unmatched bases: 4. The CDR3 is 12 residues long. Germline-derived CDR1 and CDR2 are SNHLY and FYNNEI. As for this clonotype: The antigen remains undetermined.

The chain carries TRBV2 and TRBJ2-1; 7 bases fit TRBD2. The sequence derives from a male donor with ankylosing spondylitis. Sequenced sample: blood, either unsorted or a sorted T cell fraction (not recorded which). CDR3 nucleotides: TGTGCCAGCAGCGCACTAGCGCATGAGCAGTTCTTC. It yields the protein CASSALAHEQFF.